The 27 T cell receptor beta chains listed next were all sequenced from one sample in a study of post-analysis software for immune sequencing data. What these receptors recognize is not known. Study results and limitations: About five TRBV segments were more frequent in patients than controls; TRBV5-6, TRBV5-1 and TRBV20-1 belonged to this group.

Unique-molecular-identifier-tagged TCR beta cDNA libraries were used. TCRdb redid the calling of the PCR reads with MiXCR, one entry per CDR3 protein. The table records around 710,000 distinct CDR3 sequences, around 42% of them present only once. Material for sequencing was blood. The receptor source for this set is a girl aged 5 to 17 with multiple sclerosis.

This chain links TRBV20-1 with TRBJ2-7; 10 bases match TRBD2. Looked up from germline, CDR1 is DFQATT and CDR2 is SNEGSKA (reference sequence). The CDR3 contains 15 residues. The trim removed 3 bases at V and 0 bases at J, leaving 5 bases unmatched. CDR3 protein: CSASSAGGASYEQYF. The CDR3 DNA reads TGCAGTGCTAGTTCAGCGGGAGGGGCCTCCTACGAGCAGTACTTC.

This clonotype was picked up one time. At one end the junction does not follow the germline gene, possibly because of a read error. The CDR3 loop is CASSTYNQPQHF. The CDR3 nucleotides are TGTGCCAGCAGTACCTACAATCAGCCACAGCATTTT. The gene calls are TRBV12-3 or TRBV12-4 and TRBJ1-5; D gene uncertain. The CDR3 is made up of 12 amino acids.

This clonotype turned up a few times. The CDR3 reads CASSSITVGATDTQYF. CDR3 sequence (DNA): TGTGCCAGCAGCTCTATAACGGTAGGGGCCACAGATACGCAGTATTTT. This chain connects TRBV5-6 to TRBJ2-3, with D maybe TRBD1 (5 bases). The CDR3 covers 16 residues. Trimming left V 3 bases short and J 2 bases short, with 16 bases between. Germline values: CDR1 SGHDT, CDR2 YYEEEE. The full variable domain, in which reference TRBV5-6 and TRBJ2-3 provide the parts outside the CDR3, is DAGVTQSPTHLIKTRGQQVTLRCSPKSGHDTVSWYQQALGQGPQFIFQYYEEEERQRGNFPDRFSGHQFPNYSSELNVNALLLGDSALYLCASSSITVGATDTQYFGPGTRLTVL.

A few counts support this clonotype. CDR3 amino acids: CASSSGPSRDEQFF. The CDR3 DNA follows: TGCGCCAGCAGCTCGGGACCCTCTAGGGATGAGCAGTTCTTC. The chain recombines TRBV5-1 with TRBJ2-1; D is perhaps TRBD1 or TRBD2 (5 bases each). Germline CDR1 is SGHRS and CDR2 is YFSETQ. V gave up 3 bases and J gave up 8 bases, with 15 bases separating them. The CDR3 covers 14 residues.

This clonotype was seen only a few times. The chain links TRBV7-8 to TRBJ1-5; possible D gene TRBD1, 5 bases. Trimming removed 8 bases at V and 2 bases at J, with 19 bases between. CDR1 is SGHVS, CDR2 FQNEAQ, per germline. This CDR3 region has 16 residues. CDR3 bases: TGTGCCAGCTCGAACTCGCGGGGGAGGGGCAATCAGCCCCAGCATTTT. It is translated as CASSNSRGRGNQPQHF.

The chain employs TRBV11-2 and TRBJ1-4; no definite D call. Trimming shortened V by 4 bases and J by 7 bases, and 13 bases separated the two germline ends. The CDR3 covers 14 residues. Per germline, CDR1 SGHAT and CDR2 FQNNGV. CDR3 sequence: CASSSDVASEKLFF. In DNA, the CDR3 is TGTGCCAGCAGCTCGGATGTGGCCAGTGAAAAACTGTTTTTT.

This chain links TRBV20-1 with TRBJ2-5; D might be TRBD2 (5 bases). The CDR3 sequence is 12 residues long. V was trimmed by 3 bases and J by 5 bases, leaving 10 bases between them. In germline, CDR1 is DFQATT, CDR2 SNEGSKA (reference sequence). The CDR3 loop is CSARIAYETQYF. CDR3 DNA: TGCAGTGCTAGGATAGCGTACGAGACCCAGTACTTC.

This clonotype was counted once. The rearrangement links TRBV5-1 to TRBJ2-4, with D possibly being TRBD2 (7 bases). The last part of the DNA fits TRBJ2-7 better; the J call may be wrong. CDR1 and CDR2 from the germline V gene are SGHRS and YFSETQ. This CDR3 is 15 amino acids long. The CDR3 sequence: CASSLLGGGIYEQYF. Written as DNA, the CDR3 is TGCGCCAGCAGCTTGCTGGGCGGGGGCATCTACGAGCAGTACTTC.

The genes are TRBV4-2 and TRBJ2-5, with D tentatively TRBD2 (5 bases). The CDR3 runs to 14 residues. Germline loops: CDR1 LGHNA, CDR2 YNFKEQ. The V gene lost 0 bases and the J gene lost 5 bases, with 10 bases spanning the gap. The CDR3 protein is CASSQDVLEETQYF. CDR3 coding DNA: TGTGCCAGCAGCCAAGATGTACTAGAGGAGACCCAGTACTTC.

Remarks on this clonotype: A junction boundary mismatches the germline segment, possibly from a read error. V usage is TRBV6-5 and J usage is TRBJ2-2, with TRBD2 matching over 8 bases. Germline lookup yields CDR1 MNHEY and CDR2 SVGAGI. The CDR3 extends over 17 amino acids. This CDR3 reads CASSYFSGGPGSGERFF. As DNA, the CDR3 is TGTGCCAGCAGTTACTTTTCGGGAGGGCCGGGTTCCGGGGAGCGGTTTTTT.

The V call is TRBV9, the J call TRBJ2-1; 9 bases agree with TRBD2. Trimming took 2 bases from V and 2 from J; bases not matched to a gene: 5. The germline gives CDR1 SGDLS, CDR2 YYNGEE. The CDR3 totals 16 residues. CDR3 residues: CASSVKAGGAYNEQFF. The CDR3 DNA follows: TGTGCCAGCAGCGTTAAAGCGGGAGGCGCCTACAATGAGCAGTTCTTC.

There are a few counts of this clonotype. The V gene is TRBV9, the J gene TRBJ2-1; 9 positions match TRBD1. Germline V gene sequence: CDR1 SGDLS, CDR2 YYNGEE. V lost 0 bases to trimming and J lost 7 bases; unmatched junction nucleotides: 8. The CDR3 has 16 residues. The CDR3 nucleotides are TGTGCCAGCAGCGTAGCACGACAGGGGGGAGGTAATGAGCAGTTCTTC. It codes for CASSVARQGGGNEQFF. Full variable domain (outside the CDR3, taken from reference TRBV9 and TRBJ2-1): DSGVTQTPKHLITATGQRVTLRCSPRSGDLSVYWYQQSLDQGLQFLIQYYNGEERAKGNILERFSAQQFPDLHSELNLSSLELGDSALYFCASSVARQGGGNEQFFGPGTRLTVL.

This clonotype has only a few counts. V gene TRBV25-1 combines with J gene TRBJ2-6, with TRBD2 as a possible D gene (6 bases). The CDR3 has 15 residues. CDR1 and CDR2 from the germline V gene are MGHDK and SYGVNS. V was cut by 5 bases and J by 4 bases, with 12 bases left in between. The CDR3 loop is CASSNGGSGANVLTF. CDR3 coding DNA: TGTGCCAGCAGTAACGGGGGTTCAGGGGCCAACGTCCTGACTTTC. The full variable domain, completed using reference TRBV25-1 and TRBJ2-6, is EADIYQTPRYLVIGTGKKITLECSQTMGHDKMYWYQQDPGMELHLIHYSYGVNSTEKGDLSSESTVSRIRTEHFPLTLESARPSHTSQYLCASSNGGSGANVLTFGAGSRLTVL.

The chain has TRBV5-1 and TRBJ1-2; 9 positions match TRBD1. V lost 4 bases to trimming and J lost 7 bases; unmatched junction nucleotides: 14. CDR3 length equals 16 residues. CDR1 and CDR2 (germline): SGHRS, YFSETQ. The CDR3 loop is CASSPTLNRGRSGYTF. The CDR3 bases are TGCGCCAGCAGCCCGACTCTCAACAGGGGGCGAAGTGGCTACACCTTC.

This sequence joins TRBV5-1 and TRBJ2-7; TRBD2 matches at 10 bases. V was pared by 5 bases and J by 3 bases, with 5 bases of the junction left unmatched. CDR1 is SGHRS, CDR2 YFSETQ, per germline. CDR3 size: 14 residues. For the CDR3, the DNA is TGCGCCAGCAGACCAGGGACTAGCGTCTACGAGCAGTACTTC. The encoded protein is CASRPGTSVYEQYF.

This chain links TRBV6-1 with TRBJ1-2, with TRBD1 identical over 7 bases. Per germline, CDR1 MNHNS and CDR2 SASEGT. Unmatched junction bases numbered 13, after V lost 1 base and J lost 8 bases. This CDR3 has 16 residues. The CDR3 coding sequence is TGTGCCAGCAGTGAAGTGTGGCGAAAGGGGGCGCCAGGCTACACCTTC. Translating it yields CASSEVWRKGAPGYTF.

This clonotype was seen a few times. The rearrangement joins TRBV3-1 to TRBJ1-2; D remains ambiguous. The V and J ends lost 0 bases and 3 bases respectively, with 14 bases between them. Germline values: CDR1 LGHDT, CDR2 YNNKEL (reference sequence). The CDR3 runs to 16 residues. The CDR3 loop reads CASSQDAPGRHYGYTF. Here the CDR3 DNA reads TGTGCCAGCAGCCAAGACGCCCCTGGACGGCACTATGGCTACACCTTC.

This clonotype has only a few counts. The chain recombines TRBV4-1 with TRBJ1-2; no reliable D call. V was shortened by 0 bases and J by 7 bases, with 12 bases between the two germline ends. From germline, CDR1 is MGHRA and CDR2 YSYEKL. The CDR3 sequence is 14 residues long. The CDR3 here is CASSQEQLQLGYTF. The CDR3 DNA reads as TGCGCCAGCAGCCAAGAACAGCTTCAACTTGGCTACACCTTC.

The J gene is TRBJ2-2, the V gene TRBV12-3 or TRBV12-4; no clear D. The CDR3 consists of 12 residues. Trimming pared 5 bases from V and 9 bases from J, leaving 10 bases between. CDR3 in amino acids: CASSPRSWELFF. The CDR3 coding sequence is TGTGCCAGCAGTCCCAGGTCGTGGGAGCTGTTTTTT.

V and J are TRBV20-1 and TRBJ2-5; D gene ambiguous. This CDR3 is built from 14 residues. V lost 0 bases and J lost 3, with 11 bases in between. Germline CDR1 and CDR2: DFQATT and SNEGSKA (reference sequence). The CDR3 loop is CSARESHREETQYF. As DNA, the CDR3 is TGCAGTGCTAGAGAGTCGCACCGAGAAGAGACCCAGTACTTC.

This clonotype has just a few counts. The chain is built from TRBV7-9 and TRBJ2-1; maybe TRBD2 (6 bases). V shed 0 bases and J shed 5 bases, with 11 bases lying between them. Germline loops: CDR1 SEHNR, CDR2 FQNEAQ (reference sequence). This CDR3 is built from 15 residues. CDR3 DNA sequence: TGTGCCAGCAGCTTAGCGGGGACTCTTAACAATGAGCAGTTCTTC. This translates into CASSLAGTLNNEQFF.

CDR3 DNA sequence: TGTGCCAGCAGCTTCCTTACGACAGGGTCATACAATGAGCAGTTCTTC. Protein product: CASSFLTTGSYNEQFF. V and J are TRBV7-9 and TRBJ2-1, with 7 bases fitting TRBD1. V lost 3 bases to trimming and J lost 4 bases; unmatched junction nucleotides: 9. The germline V gene encodes CDR1 SEHNR and CDR2 FQNEAQ (reference sequence). The CDR3 consists of 16 residues.

Only a few counts were recorded for this clonotype. The CDR3 loop reads CASSDLEETQYF. CDR3 bases: TGTGCCAGCAGTGACCTAGAAGAGACCCAGTACTTC. The gene calls are TRBV6-1 and TRBJ2-5; no reliable D call. V shed 3 bases and J shed 3 bases, with 5 bases lying between them. Germline CDR1 and CDR2: MNHNS and SASEGT. The CDR3 runs to 12 residues.

In nucleotides, the CDR3 is TGCAGCGGGGGGGCAGGGATGAACACTGAAGCTTTCTTT. Residues: CSGGAGMNTEAFF. The chain joins TRBV29-1 to TRBJ1-1; TRBD1 is a possible D gene (6 bases). V was shortened by 7 bases and J by 0 bases, with 12 bases between the two germline ends. The germline CDR1 and CDR2 sequences are SQVTM and ANQGSEA. The CDR3 has 13 amino acids.

Remarks on this clonotype: An end of the junction does not agree with germline; a read error may underlie this. The chain couples TRBV12-3 or TRBV12-4 to TRBJ2-4; 7 bases are shared with TRBD1. The CDR3 extends over 13 amino acids. In DNA, the CDR3 is TGTGTCAGCAGCCGGACAGGAAAAAACATTCAGTACTTC. Translated: CVSSRTGKNIQYF.

This chain's CDR3 is CASSLVLDGSGANVLTF. The DNA of the CDR3 is TGCGCCAGCAGCTTGGTGCTGGACGGCTCTGGGGCCAACGTCCTGACTTTC. V is TRBV5-1 and J is TRBJ2-6, with D uncertain. Germline V lookup: CDR1 SGHRS, CDR2 YFSETQ. Trimming stripped 0 bases from V and 0 bases from J, with 10 bases between. The CDR3 runs 17 residues.

A few counts support this clonotype. This chain joins TRBV29-1 and TRBJ2-7; TRBD1 is a possible D gene (5 bases). V was shortened by 6 bases and J by 6 bases, with 15 bases between the two germline ends. The germline V gene encodes CDR1 SQVTM and CDR2 ANQGSEA. CDR3 length equals 12 residues. The CDR3 loop is CSVPSPQGEQYF. In nucleotides, the CDR3 is TGCAGCGTCCCCTCCCCCCAGGGCGAGCAGTACTTC.